A single sample is the source of the 21 T cell receptor beta chains below, sequenced in a study of read filtering for tumor transcriptome and immune sequencing. From 300 to 450 ng of RNA, a library with molecular barcoded alpha/delta and beta/gamma adaptors was made. MiXCR was run by TCRdb on the reads, yielding one entry per CDR3 protein. The top ten clones hold more than 15% of a sample with 50,000 or so distinct CDR3 sequences, around an eighth of them seen once. Sequencing was done on a sample of a population of CD138-negative cells sorted from bone marrow. The receptors here all came from a donor at least 40 years old with multiple myeloma.

The sample holds many counts of this clonotype. The V and J genes are TRBV24-1 and TRBJ2-5; TRBD2 might be the D (5 bases). The CDR3 has 14 amino acids. Germline CDR1 KGHDR, CDR2 SFDVKD. V was trimmed by 9 bases and J by 5 bases, leaving 18 bases between them. In DNA form, the CDR3 reads TGTGCCACCCAAACCTCCGCGGGCGTGGAGACCCAGTACTTC. Translated: CATQTSAGVETQYF.

In regard to this clonotype: One end of the junction is discordant with germline, which a read error may explain. V and J are TRBV29-1 and TRBJ2-5; possibly TRBD1 for D (6 bases). The V gene's germline CDR1 is SQVTM and CDR2 ANQGSEA. The CDR3 spans 15 residues. The CDR3 DNA sequence: TGCAGCGTTGAAGATCTATACCAGGGGAGAGACACCCAGGACTTC. This sequence encodes CSVEDLYQGRDTQDF.

This clonotype occurred many times. The CDR3 coding sequence is TGCAGTGCTAGAGAAGGTTGGGGGCAGCCCCAGCATTTT. The encoded protein is CSAREGWGQPQHF. V usage is TRBV20-1 and J usage is TRBJ1-5, with D perhaps matching TRBD1 (5 bases). The CDR3 length is 13 residues. V dropped 0 bases and J dropped 7 bases, with 10 bases sitting between them. CDR1 is DFQATT and CDR2 is SNEGSKA in the germline V gene (reference sequence).

To note about this clonotype: One base away lies a much larger clone, so this may be a sequencing read error. This chain connects TRBV11-3 to TRBJ2-5; 7 bases fit TRBD2. V lost 2 bases and J lost 3; bases outside the gene matches: 3. Germline V gives CDR1 SGHNT, CDR2 YENEEA. The CDR3 contains 14 residues. The CDR3 DNA reads TGTGCCAGCAGCTTACCACTAGCGAAAGAGACCCAGTACTTC. This sequence encodes CASSLPLAKETQYF.

The sample holds many counts of this clonotype. The chain is built from TRBV24-1 and TRBJ2-3, with 12 bases lining up with TRBD2. The CDR3 totals 16 residues. V shed 3 bases and J 5 bases; nucleotides not matched to a gene: 5. Germline CDR1 and CDR2: KGHDR and SFDVKD. The CDR3 is CATSDPSGGAGDTQYF. The CDR3 region has the DNA TGTGCCACCAGTGATCCTAGCGGGGGGGCCGGAGATACGCAGTATTTT.

This clonotype was seen many times. The rearrangement uses TRBV2 and TRBJ2-3, with D uncertain. Looked up from germline, CDR1 is SNHLY and CDR2 is FYNNEI. Between the trimmed V and J ends, which lost 4 bases and 1 base, there was a span of 9 bases. The length of the CDR3 is 14 residues. CDR3 sequence: CASSANPGTDTQYF. The CDR3 coding sequence is TGTGCCAGCAGTGCTAATCCAGGCACAGATACGCAGTATTTT.

To note about this clonotype: One base away lies a much larger clone, so this may be a sequencing read error. The V call is TRBV9, the J call TRBJ1-6; 10 bases map to TRBD1. The J call may be incorrect, as the DNA end agrees better with TRBJ1-1. CDR3 length: 13 amino acids. CDR1 and CDR2 (germline): SGDLS, YYNGEE. CDR3 in DNA: TGTGCCAGCAGCATCCTGGACAGGGGGAGAGCTTTCTTT. Its translation is CASSILDRGRAFF.

Worth noting for this clonotype: With a much larger clone just one base away, this may be a read error. The chain has TRBV6-2 or TRBV6-3 and TRBJ1-2, with D tentatively TRBD1 (5 bases). The germline CDR1 and CDR2 sequences are MNHEY and SVGEGT. The CDR3 is 14 residues long. V lost 5 bases and J 3 bases, leaving 13 bases between the germline ends. DNA of the CDR3: TGTGCCAGCAGTGGGGGACTGCCAGACTATGGCTACACCTTC. Encoded protein: CASSGGLPDYGYTF.

This clonotype was detected ten times or more. The rearrangement uses TRBV10-3 and TRBJ2-5, with a weak D call TRBD1 (6 bases). Per the germline V gene, CDR1 is ENHRY and CDR2 is SYGVKD. This CDR3 spans 13 amino acids. Trimming left V 4 bases short and J 3 bases short, with 9 bases between. CDR3: CAISGTEKETQYF. The CDR3, as DNA: TGTGCCATCAGTGGGACAGAAAAAGAGACCCAGTACTTC.

Many counts were recorded for this clonotype. V usage is TRBV28 and J usage is TRBJ2-7; D is ambiguous. The V end lost 3 bases, the J end lost 2 bases, and 8 bases lay between the germline ends. This CDR3 contains 13 residues. Germline-derived CDR1 and CDR2 are MDHEN and SYDVKM. CDR3 in DNA: TGTGCCAGCAGTTTCACCAGCCCCTACGAGCAGTACTTC. It encodes CASSFTSPYEQYF.

The genes are TRBV2 and TRBJ2-3; TRBD2 aligns across 16 bases. V gave up 6 bases and J gave up 4 bases; unmatched junction bases: 10. The CDR3 consists of 18 residues. From germline, CDR1 is SNHLY and CDR2 FYNNEI. The CDR3 nucleotides read TGTGCCAGCAGAGGCGCTCCGGGACTAGCGGGGGGGGCAGATACGCAGTATTTT. As protein: CASRGAPGLAGGADTQYF.

This clonotype was detected a few times. The rearrangement uses TRBV29-1 and TRBJ1-2; D gene ambiguous. The CDR3 is 11 amino acids. V was trimmed by 5 bases and J by 9 bases, leaving 13 bases between them. Germline lookup yields CDR1 SQVTM and CDR2 ANQGSEA. CDR3 in amino acids: CSVRADPSYTF. The CDR3 nucleotides read TGCAGCGTTCGAGCAGACCCGAGCTACACCTTC.

With regard to this clonotype: This may stem from a read error, because a much larger clone lies one nucleotide away. The rearrangement uses TRBV29-1 and TRBJ1-2; D gene unclear. V was cut by 2 bases and J by 3 bases, with 7 bases left in between. This CDR3 is 12 amino acids long. CDR1 and CDR2 from the germline V gene are SQVTM and ANQGSEA. The CDR3 loop is CSVELNDYGYTF. CDR3 DNA sequence: TGCAGCGTTGAATTGAATGACTATGGCTACACCTTC. Combining the CDR3 with reference TRBV29-1 and TRBJ1-2 gives the whole variable domain SAVISQKPSRDICQRGTSLTIQCQVDSQVTMMFWYRQQPGQSLTLIATANQGSEATYESGFVIDKFPISRPNLTFSTLTVSNMSPEDSSIYLCSVELNDYGYTFGSGTRLTVV.

This clonotype was found a few times. This chain connects TRBV7-9 to TRBJ2-5; D gene unclear. Looked up from germline, CDR1 is SEHNR and CDR2 is FQNEAQ (reference sequence). The V end was cut by 2 bases, the J end by 2 bases, with 6 bases between. The CDR3 has 13 residues. The CDR3 protein is CASSLIQQETQYF. The CDR3 region has the DNA TGTGCCAGCAGCTTAATACAGCAAGAGACCCAGTACTTC.

This clonotype was seen repeatedly, ten times or more. In nucleotides, the CDR3 is TGTGCCAGCAGTTACAGGACAGGGGGAGACTATGGCTACACCTTC. It specifies CASSYRTGGDYGYTF. The chain has TRBV9 and TRBJ1-2, with 10 bases lining up with TRBD1. Unmatched junction bases numbered 7, after V lost 5 bases and J lost 3 bases. The CDR3 sequence is 15 residues long. Germline V gene sequence: CDR1 SGDLS, CDR2 YYNGEE.

This clonotype was counted at least ten times. The J gene is TRBJ1-1, the V gene TRBV12-3 or TRBV12-4, with unresolved D. The length of the CDR3 is 15 residues. V dropped 3 bases and J dropped 2 bases, with 13 bases sitting between them. Here the CDR3 DNA reads TGTGCCAGCAGTTTTCGACGTAAACCAAACACTGAAGCTTTCTTT. This gives the protein CASSFRRKPNTEAFF.

This clonotype was observed a single time. This chain links TRBV7-3 with TRBJ2-1; TRBD2 might be the D (6 bases). The CDR3 runs to 16 residues. CDR1 and CDR2 (germline): SGHTA, FQGTGA. Deletions cut 5 bases from V and 8 bases from J, with 22 bases between. This chain's CDR3 is CASSPYGGTRMYEQFF. The CDR3 region has the DNA TGTGCCAGCAGCCCATATGGCGGGACTCGAATGTATGAGCAGTTCTTC.

At least ten counts were recorded for this clonotype. The chain links TRBV5-1 to TRBJ2-7, with 8 bases aligning to TRBD2. The CDR3 totals 14 residues. The V and J ends lost 5 bases and 1 base, in that order; junction bases with no gene match: 5. Germline V lookup: CDR1 SGHRS, CDR2 YFSETQ. The CDR3 nucleotides are TGCGCCAGCAGGCGGGGGGACACTTCCTACGAGCAGTACTTC. Translation gives CASRRGDTSYEQYF.

The V gene is TRBV5-5, the J gene TRBJ1-5; D gene ambiguous. Trimming removed 0 bases from V and 4 bases from J, with 8 bases in between. The CDR3 runs 14 residues. In germline, CDR1 is SGHKS, CDR2 YYEKEE (reference sequence). For the CDR3, the DNA is TGTGCCAGCAGCTTGGTACAGAAAAATCAGCCCCAGCATTTT. It is translated as CASSLVQKNQPQHF.

As concerns this clonotype: A far bigger clonotype differs at one base, so this is likely a read error. The CDR3 loop reads CASTAGAGGSCEQYF. In DNA, the CDR3 is TGTGCCAGCACGGCCGGGGCAGGAGGGTCCTGCGAGCAGTACTTC. This rearrangement joins TRBV12-3 or TRBV12-4 to TRBJ2-7, with D perhaps matching TRBD2 (6 bases). This CDR3 is built from 15 residues.

This chain links TRBV6-2 or TRBV6-3 with TRBJ2-5; 8 bases are shared with TRBD2. V gave up 2 bases and J gave up 5 bases; unmatched junction bases: 4. There are 14 residues in the CDR3. From germline, CDR1 is MNHEY and CDR2 SVGEGT. CDR3 nucleotides: TGTGCCAGCAGTTACAATCAGCGGGGGGAGACCCAGTACTTC. As protein: CASSYNQRGETQYF.